These 11 T cell receptor beta chains share one sample of origin, sequenced in a study of blood T cell repertoires in COVID-19. Generated by immunoSEQ multiplex PCR, the TCRdb table keeps only in-frame clones and is missing some. The top ten clones hold 11% to 15% of a sample with 40,000 to 50,000 clones, over 75% of them seen once. Sequenced sample: peripheral blood. The source of these receptors is a human donor in a cohort sampled during active COVID-19.

The chain recombines TRBV7-2 with TRBJ2-3; TRBD1 matches 7 bases. The V segment lost 2 bases and the J segment 2 bases; nucleotides outside the gene matches: 10. The CDR3 runs 17 residues. Looked up from germline, CDR1 is SGHTA and CDR2 is FQGNSA. For the CDR3, the DNA is TGTGCCAGCAGCTTACGAAAGACAGGGTCCTACACAGATACGCAGTATTTT. Amino acid sequence: CASSLRKTGSYTDTQYF. The variable domain in full, with the rest retrieved from reference TRBV7-2 and TRBJ2-3, is GAGVSQSPSNKVTEKGKDVELRCDPISGHTALYWYRQSLGQGLEFLIYFQGNSAPDKSGLPSDRFSAERTGGSVSTLTIQRTQQEDSAVYLCASSLRKTGSYTDTQYFGPGTRLTVL.

The chain has TRBV3-1 (or the pseudogene TRBV3-2) and TRBJ2-7, with 8 bases fitting TRBD2. Germline V lookup: CDR1 LGHDT, CDR2 YNNKEL (reference sequence). The V gene end was trimmed by 5 bases and the J gene end by 0 bases; junction bases not matched to a gene: 3. The CDR3 has 14 amino acids. This CDR3 reads CASSATSASYEQYF. The CDR3 DNA reads as TGTGCCAGCAGCGCGACTAGCGCCTCCTACGAGCAGTACTTC.

The rearrangement links TRBV28 to TRBJ2-7, with 7 bases aligning to TRBD2. V lost 7 bases to trimming and J lost 0 bases; unmatched junction nucleotides: 15. This CDR3 is 17 amino acids long. Germline V gene data show CDR1 as MDHEN and CDR2 as SYDVKM. The CDR3 spells CASMRAGAPSSSYEQYF. The DNA for the CDR3 is TGTGCCAGCATGCGGGCGGGAGCTCCCTCGAGCTCCTACGAGCAGTACTTC.

The CDR3 spells CASSPDRWKQYF. The CDR3 DNA reads as TGTGCCAGCAGCCCGGACAGGTGGAAGCAGTACTTC. The chain is built from TRBV12-3 or TRBV12-4 and TRBJ2-7; 7 bases are a match to TRBD1. This CDR3 region has 12 residues. V lost 6 bases to trimming and J lost 8 bases; unmatched junction nucleotides: 7.

This clone was recorded a few times. This chain connects TRBV3-1 (or the pseudogene TRBV3-2) to TRBJ1-6; TRBD1 matches at 8 bases. CDR3 length equals 18 residues. V shed 4 bases, J shed 9 bases, and the junction held 17 bases outside the gene matches. CDR1 and CDR2 (germline): LGHDT, YNNKEL (reference sequence). CDR3 sequence: CASSPPGGGQGGGSPLHF. CDR3 DNA: TGTGCCAGCAGCCCCCCTGGGGGAGGACAGGGAGGAGGTTCACCCCTCCACTTT.

V gene TRBV30 combines with J gene TRBJ2-2, with TRBD1 as a possible D gene (6 bases). Trimming shortened V by 7 bases and J by 4 bases, and 19 bases separated the two germline ends. The CDR3 consists of 15 residues. The germline V gene encodes CDR1 GTSNPN and CDR2 SVGIG (reference sequence). CDR3 DNA: TGTGCCTCCCCCCGTGGGGGCAGGGCCACCGGGGAGCTGTTTTTT. It yields the protein CASPRGGRATGELFF.

The V call is TRBV3-1 (or the pseudogene TRBV3-2), the J call TRBJ2-4; 11 nucleotides line up with TRBD2. The V and J ends lost 4 bases and 0 bases, in that order; junction bases with no gene match: 5. Germline lookup yields CDR1 LGHDT and CDR2 YNNKEL (reference sequence). The length of the CDR3 is 17 residues. CDR3 DNA: TGTGCCAGCAGCCCGGGACTAGCGGACCTAGCCAAAAACATTCAGTACTTC. This codes for CASSPGLADLAKNIQYF.

The chain has TRBV25-1 and TRBJ1-3; a possible D gene is TRBD1 (6 bases). This CDR3 is 15 amino acids long. Trimming stripped 3 bases from V and 2 bases from J, with 11 bases between. The germline V gene has CDR1 MGHDK and CDR2 SYGVNS. CDR3 coding DNA: TGTGCCAGCAGTGATACCGGGACAACTGGAAACACCATATATTTT. Protein product: CASSDTGTTGNTIYF.

The V gene is TRBV7-3, the J gene TRBJ2-1, with a weak D call TRBD1 (5 bases). The germline V and J ends were trimmed by 4 bases and 8 bases, with 12 bases remaining between them. The CDR3 runs 13 residues. Germline values: CDR1 SGHTA, CDR2 FQGTGA. CDR3 coding DNA: TGTGCCAGCAGCTCCACCTTAGGGGATGAGCAGTTCTTC. Protein: CASSSTLGDEQFF. Based on the CDR3 plus reference TRBV7-3 and TRBJ2-1, the full variable domain is GAGVSQTPSNKVTEKGKYVELRCDPISGHTALYWYRQSLGQGPEFLIYFQGTGAADDSGLPNDRFFAVRPEGSVSTLKIQRTERGDSAVYLCASSSTLGDEQFFGPGTRLTVL.

The chain couples TRBV19 to TRBJ1-2; 7 nucleotides align to TRBD1. The CDR3 extends over 16 amino acids. The V and J ends lost 3 bases and 5 bases, in that order; junction bases with no gene match: 12. Germline lookup yields CDR1 LNHDA and CDR2 SQIVND (reference sequence). The CDR3 loop is CASSIPPEAGGYGYTF. The CDR3 region has the DNA TGTGCCAGTAGTATCCCTCCCGAGGCAGGGGGATATGGCTACACCTTC.

This chain links TRBV6-1 with TRBJ2-1, with a tentative D call TRBD2 (6 bases). Germline CDR1 is MNHNS and CDR2 is SASEGT. Trimming pared 2 bases from V and 15 bases from J, leaving 32 bases between. The CDR3 runs 18 residues. CDR3 sequence: CASSELAEAWDKTRLRFF. CDR3 nucleotide sequence: TGTGCCAGCAGTGAATTGGCCGAGGCGTGGGATAAGACTAGGCTGCGGTTCTTC.